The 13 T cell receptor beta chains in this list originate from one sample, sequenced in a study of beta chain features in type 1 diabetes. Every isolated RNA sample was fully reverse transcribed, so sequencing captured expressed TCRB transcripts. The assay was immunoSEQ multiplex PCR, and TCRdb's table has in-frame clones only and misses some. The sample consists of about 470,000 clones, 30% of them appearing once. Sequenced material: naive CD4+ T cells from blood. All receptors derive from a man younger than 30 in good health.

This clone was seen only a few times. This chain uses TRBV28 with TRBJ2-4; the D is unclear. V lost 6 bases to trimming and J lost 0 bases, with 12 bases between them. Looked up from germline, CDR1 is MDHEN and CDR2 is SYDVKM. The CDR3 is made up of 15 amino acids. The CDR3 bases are TGTGCCAGCAGGAAGGCAGACCTAGCCAAAAACATTCAGTACTTC. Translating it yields CASRKADLAKNIQYF.

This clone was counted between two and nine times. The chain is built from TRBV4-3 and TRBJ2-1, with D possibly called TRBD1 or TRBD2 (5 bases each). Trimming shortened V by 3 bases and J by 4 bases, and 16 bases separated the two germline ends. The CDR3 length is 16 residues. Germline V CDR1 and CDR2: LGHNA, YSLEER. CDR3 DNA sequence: TGCGCCAGCAGCCAGCAGGGTAACGGGGTATACAATGAGCAGTTCTTC. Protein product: CASSQQGNGVYNEQFF.

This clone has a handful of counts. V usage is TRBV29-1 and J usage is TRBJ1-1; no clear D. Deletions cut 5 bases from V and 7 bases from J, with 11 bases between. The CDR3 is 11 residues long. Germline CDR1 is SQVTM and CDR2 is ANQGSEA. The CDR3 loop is CSVSGWDEAFF. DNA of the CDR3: TGCAGCGTTTCGGGGTGGGATGAAGCTTTCTTT.

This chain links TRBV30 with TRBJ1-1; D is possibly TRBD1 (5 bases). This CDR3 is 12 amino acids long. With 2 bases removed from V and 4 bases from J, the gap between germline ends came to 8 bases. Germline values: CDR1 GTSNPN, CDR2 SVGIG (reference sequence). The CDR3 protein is CAWSRQSTEAFF. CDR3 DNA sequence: TGTGCCTGGAGTAGACAGTCCACTGAAGCTTTCTTT.

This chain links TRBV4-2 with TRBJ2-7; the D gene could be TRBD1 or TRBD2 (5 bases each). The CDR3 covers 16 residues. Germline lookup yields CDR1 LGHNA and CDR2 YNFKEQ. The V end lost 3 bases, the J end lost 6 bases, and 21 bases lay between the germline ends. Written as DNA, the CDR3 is TGTGCCAGCAGCCAGTCCATCGGGACGGGGATGGTCGAGCAGTACTTC. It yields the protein CASSQSIGTGMVEQYF.

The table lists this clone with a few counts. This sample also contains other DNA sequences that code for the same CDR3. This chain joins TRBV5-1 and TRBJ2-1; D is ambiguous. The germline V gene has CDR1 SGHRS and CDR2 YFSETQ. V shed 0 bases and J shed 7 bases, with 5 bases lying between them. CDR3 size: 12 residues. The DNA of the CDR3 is TGCGCCAGCAGCTTGGAAGGGAATGAGCAGTTCTTC. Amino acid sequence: CASSLEGNEQFF.

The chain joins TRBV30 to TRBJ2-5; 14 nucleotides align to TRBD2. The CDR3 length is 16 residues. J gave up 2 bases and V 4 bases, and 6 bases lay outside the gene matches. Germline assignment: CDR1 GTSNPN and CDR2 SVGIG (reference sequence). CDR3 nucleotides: TGTGCCTGGATTGGACTAGCGGGAGGCAGGCAAGAGACCCAGTACTTC. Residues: CAWIGLAGGRQETQYF.

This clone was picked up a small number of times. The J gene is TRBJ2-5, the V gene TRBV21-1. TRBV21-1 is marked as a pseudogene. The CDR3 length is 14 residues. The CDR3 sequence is CASSKVLWVETQYF. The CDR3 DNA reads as TGTGCCAGCAGCAAAGTCCTGTGGGTAGAGACCCAGTACTTC.

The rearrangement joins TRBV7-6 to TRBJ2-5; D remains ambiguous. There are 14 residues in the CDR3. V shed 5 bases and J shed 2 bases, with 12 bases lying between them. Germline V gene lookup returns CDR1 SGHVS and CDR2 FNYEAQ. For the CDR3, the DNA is TGTGCCAGCAGCCCCACGGTCCGGCAAGAGACCCAGTACTTC. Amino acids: CASSPTVRQETQYF.

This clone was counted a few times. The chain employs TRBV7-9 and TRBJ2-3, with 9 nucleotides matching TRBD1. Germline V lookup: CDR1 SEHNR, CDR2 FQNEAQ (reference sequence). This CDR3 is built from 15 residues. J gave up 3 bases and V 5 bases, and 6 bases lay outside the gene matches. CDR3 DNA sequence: TGTGCCAGCAGCCCTACAGGGGGCTGGACAGATACGCAGTATTTT. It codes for CASSPTGGWTDTQYF.

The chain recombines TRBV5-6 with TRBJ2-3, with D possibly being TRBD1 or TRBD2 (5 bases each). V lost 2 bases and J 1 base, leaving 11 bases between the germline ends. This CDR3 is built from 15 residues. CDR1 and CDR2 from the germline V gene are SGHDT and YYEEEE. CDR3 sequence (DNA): TGTGCCAGCAGCTTAGGGGAGTTGGGCACAGATACGCAGTATTTT. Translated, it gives CASSLGELGTDTQYF.

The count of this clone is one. CDR3 bases: TGTGCCAGCAGCGTAGACCCGTATGAAAAACTGTTTTTT. Amino acids: CASSVDPYEKLFF. The chain recombines TRBV9 with TRBJ1-4; D uncertain. V lost 0 bases and J 6 bases, leaving 6 bases between the germline ends. The germline CDR1 and CDR2 sequences are SGDLS and YYNGEE. This CDR3 spans 13 amino acids.

CDR3 in DNA: TGTGCCAGCAGTTTACAGGGAGCCGAGACCCAGTACTTC. Encoded protein: CASSLQGAETQYF. The chain employs TRBV7-9 and TRBJ2-5, with a weak D call TRBD1 (6 bases). CDR3 size: 13 residues. V lost 6 bases and J 5 bases, leaving 13 bases between the germline ends. Germline-derived CDR1 and CDR2 are SEHNR and FQNEAQ (reference sequence).